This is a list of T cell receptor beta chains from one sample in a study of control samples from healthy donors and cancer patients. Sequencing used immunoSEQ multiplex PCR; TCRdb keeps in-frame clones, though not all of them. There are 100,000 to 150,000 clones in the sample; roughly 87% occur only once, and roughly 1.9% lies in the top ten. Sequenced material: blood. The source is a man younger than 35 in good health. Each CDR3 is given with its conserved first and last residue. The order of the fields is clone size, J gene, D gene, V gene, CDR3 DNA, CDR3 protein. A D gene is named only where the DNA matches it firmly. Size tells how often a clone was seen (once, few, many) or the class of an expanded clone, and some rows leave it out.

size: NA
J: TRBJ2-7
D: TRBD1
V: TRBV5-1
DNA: TGCGCCAGCGGATACTGGACAGGGAGGCCCCTCCAGTACTTC
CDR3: CASGYWTGRPLQYF

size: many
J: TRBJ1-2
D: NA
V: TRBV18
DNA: TGTGCCAGCTCACCACCAAATCCTGGCTACACCTTC
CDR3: CASSPPNPGYTF

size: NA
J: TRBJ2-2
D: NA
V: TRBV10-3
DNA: TGTGCCATCAGTGAGAATATTGGGCAGGGGAGGACCGGGGAGCTGTTTTTT
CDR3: CAISENIGQGRTGELFF

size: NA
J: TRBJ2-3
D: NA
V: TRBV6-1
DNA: TGTGCCAGCAGTGAAGTGTGGGCAGGGTCGAGAGATACGCAGTATTTT
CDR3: CASSEVWAGSRDTQYF

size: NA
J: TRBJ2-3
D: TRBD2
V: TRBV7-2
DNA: TGTGCCAGCAGCGGGGGACTAGCGGGCCCCGGGGACGCTACAGATACGCAGTATTTT
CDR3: CASSGGLAGPGDATDTQYF

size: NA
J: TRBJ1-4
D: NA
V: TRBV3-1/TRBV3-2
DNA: TGTGCCAGCAGCCAGAGAACAGGCAGGAGTGAAAAACTGTTTTTT
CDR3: CASSQRTGRSEKLFF

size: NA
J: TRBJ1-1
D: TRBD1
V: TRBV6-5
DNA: TGTGCCAGCAGTACGGACAGGATTGGCACTGAAGCTTTCTTT
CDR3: CASSTDRIGTEAFF

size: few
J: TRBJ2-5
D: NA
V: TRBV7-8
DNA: TGTGCCAGCAGCTTAGATCGGCAGGAATTAGAGACCCAGTACTTC
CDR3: CASSLDRQELETQYF

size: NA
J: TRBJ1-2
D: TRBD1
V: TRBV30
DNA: TGTGCCTGGAGCGCAGTGGGGGGCCGGACAGGGGGCAAGGGCTACACCTTC
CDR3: CAWSAVGGRTGGKGYTF

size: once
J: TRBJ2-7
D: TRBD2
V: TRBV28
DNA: TGTGCCAGCAGTTTTACTAGCGGGGGCTCCTACGAGCAGTACTTC
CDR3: CASSFTSGGSYEQYF

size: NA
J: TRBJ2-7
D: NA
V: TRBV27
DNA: TGTGCCAGCAGTTTATGGGCTAGCGCAGAGATCAGCCACGAGCAGTACTTC
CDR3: CASSLWASAEISHEQYF

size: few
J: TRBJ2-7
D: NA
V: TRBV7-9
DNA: TGTGCCAGCAGCCTTCAGGGGGGCTCCTACGAGCAGTACTTC
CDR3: CASSLQGGSYEQYF

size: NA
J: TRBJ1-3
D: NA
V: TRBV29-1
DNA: TGCAGCGCTACAGGGATCCCCCCCTCTGGAAACACCATATATTTT
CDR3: CSATGIPPSGNTIYF

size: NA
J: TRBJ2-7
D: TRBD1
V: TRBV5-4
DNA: TGTGCCAGCAACCCGGGACAGGGGGTTCCTCTCTCCTACGAGCAGTACTTC
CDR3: CASNPGQGVPLSYEQYF

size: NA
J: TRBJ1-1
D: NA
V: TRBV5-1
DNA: TGCGCCAGCTTCGGCGGGGCTCTTACTAACACTGAAGCTTTCTTT
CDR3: CASFGGALTNTEAFF

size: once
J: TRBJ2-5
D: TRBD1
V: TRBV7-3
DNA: TGTGCCAGCAGCTTAAATTCCTTGACAGGGGGGGAGACCCAGTACTTC
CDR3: CASSLNSLTGGETQYF

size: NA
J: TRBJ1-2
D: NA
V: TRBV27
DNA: TGTGCCAGCAGCCGAATGGGACCCTTGATCTATGGCTACACCTTC
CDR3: CASSRMGPLIYGYTF

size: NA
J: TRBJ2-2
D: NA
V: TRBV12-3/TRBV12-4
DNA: TGTGCCAGCAGCCAACAGGGTGCCGGGGAGCTGTTTTTT
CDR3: CASSQQGAGELFF

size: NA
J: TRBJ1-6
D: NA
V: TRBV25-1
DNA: TGTGCCAGCAGTGAATGGTCAAGAACGGGGAATAATTCACCCCTCCACTTT
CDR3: CASSEWSRTGNNSPLHF

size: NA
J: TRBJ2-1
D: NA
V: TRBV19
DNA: TGTGCCAGTAGTCAGGGGGGAGGGTTTGAGCAGTTCTTC
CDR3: CASSQGGGFEQFF

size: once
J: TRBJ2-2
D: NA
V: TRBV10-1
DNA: TGCGCCAGCAGTGGAGGGGCATTAACAGAACCCGGGGAGCTGTTTTTT
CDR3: CASSGGALTEPGELFF

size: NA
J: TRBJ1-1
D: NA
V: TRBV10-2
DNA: TGCGCCAGCAGTGAGAGGGGGGGTCATGGAATGAACACTGAAGCTTTCTTT
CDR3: CASSERGGHGMNTEAFF

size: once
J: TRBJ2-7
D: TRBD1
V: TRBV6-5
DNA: TGTGCCAGCAGCACAGGGGGGACCTACGAGCAGTACTTC
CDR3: CASSTGGTYEQYF

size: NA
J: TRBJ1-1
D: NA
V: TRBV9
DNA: TGTGCCAGCAGCGGACCCCGGGGGACTGAAGCTTTCTTT
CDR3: CASSGPRGTEAFF

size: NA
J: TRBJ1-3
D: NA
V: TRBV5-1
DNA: TGCGCCAGCAGCTTGGATCTGGGTGCGAGCTCTGGAAACACCATATATTTT
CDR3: CASSLDLGASSGNTIYF

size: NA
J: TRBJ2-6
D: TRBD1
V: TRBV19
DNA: TGTGCCAGCGGTGTTTATGGGACAGGGTTGTTGGGGGCCAACGTCCTGACTTTC
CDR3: CASGVYGTGLLGANVLTF

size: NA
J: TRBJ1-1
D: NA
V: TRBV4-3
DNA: TGCGCCAGCAGCCAAGATCAGGGGTACACTGAAGCTTTCTTT
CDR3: CASSQDQGYTEAFF